This TCR beta chain stems from a study of blood T cell repertoires in COVID-19. About the study: T cells, B-cell-depleted T cells, or PBMCs supplied cDNA or gDNA.

Note on this clone: The sample holds other DNA sequences that translate to the same CDR3.

This CDR3 region has 14 residues. The V gene's germline CDR1 is LNHDA and CDR2 SQIVND (reference sequence). The V end was cut by 4 bases, the J end by 0 bases, with 7 bases between. In the authors' methods: For nucleated cells, counts were estimated from reference gene primer amplification. Produced via immunoSEQ multiplex PCR; TCRdb's table is partial and in-frame only. The V and J calls and clone size are taken from that table; D and trimming were inferred from the DNA. This repertoire shows hundreds of thousands of clones, around 89% found once; its top ten account for around 12%. The sample was peripheral blood. The chain links TRBV19 to TRBJ1-5; unclear D gene. The TCR sequence derives from a woman aged 45-65 years with COVID-19, enrolled during active disease. The CDR3: CASSTGNSNQPQHF. The CDR3 DNA sequence: TGTGCCAGTAGTACCGGGAATAGCAATCAGCCCCAGCATTTT.